This TCR beta chain was recovered during a study of CD8+CD57+ T cells in acquired aplastic anemia. Study-level points and caveats: Researchers reported that CD8+ Simpson's diversity was not significantly different in patients versus controls.

The CDR3 loop spans 15 amino acids. Germline values: CDR1 SGHTA, CDR2 FQGNSA. V lost 5 bases to trimming and J lost 2 bases, with 10 bases between them. This clonotype was detected ten times or more. Its antigen is not known. TCR beta VDJ and CDR3 profiling used genomic DNA as template. TCRdb independently ran MiXCR on the reads; one entry per CDR3 protein. The table records hundreds of thousands of distinct CDR3 sequences, 60% to 80% of them present only once. Specimen: sorted CD4+, CD8+, or CD8+CD57+ T cells (not recorded which) from PBMCs. The gene calls are TRBV7-2 and TRBJ1-6; a possible D gene is TRBD1 (5 bases). The source of this sequence is a human donor in good health, serving as a control. CDR3 region: CASSPGWAYNSPLHF. In DNA, the CDR3 is TGTGCCAGCAGCCCAGGGTGGGCCTATAATTCACCCCTCCACTTT. Full variable domain (rest looked up from reference TRBV7-2 and TRBJ1-6): GAGVSQSPSNKVTEKGKDVELRCDPISGHTALYWYRQSLGQGLEFLIYFQGNSAPDKSGLPSDRFSAERTGGSVSTLTIQRTQQEDSAVYLCASSPGWAYNSPLHFGNGTRLTVT.